These 25 T cell receptor beta chains were sequenced from one sample in a study of glioma-infiltrating T cells. Amplification of TCR alpha and beta CDR3 regions from RNA used iRepertoire nested multiplex PCR. TCRdb reprocessed the multiplex PCR reads with MiXCR, giving one entry per CDR3 protein. The table has about 410,000 distinct CDR3 sequences, 41% seen once. Source material: glioma tissue, nonneoplastic brain tissue, or PBMCs (not recorded which). All receptors come from a human donor with low-grade glioma or glioblastoma, undergoing nonglioma brain surgery, or in good health (not recorded which).

This clonotype showed up just a few times. The V gene is TRBV20-1, the J gene TRBJ2-5, with 10 bases identical to TRBD2. CDR1 and CDR2 (germline): DFQATT, SNEGSKA (reference sequence). CDR3 size: 15 residues. V was clipped by 1 base and J by 5 bases; unmatched bases: 7. This chain's CDR3 is CSARVPSGSGETQYF. In DNA, the CDR3 is TGCAGTGCTAGAGTCCCTAGCGGGAGTGGGGAGACCCAGTACTTC.

The chain joins TRBV4-1 to TRBJ2-1; 12 bases match TRBD2. CDR1 and CDR2 from the germline V gene are MGHRA and YSYEKL. CDR3 length: 14 residues. V dropped 2 bases and J dropped 12; count of bases not matched to a gene: 5. The CDR3 sequence is CASSQRLAGDGQFF. DNA of the CDR3: TGCGCCAGCAGCCAACGACTAGCGGGAGATGGGCAGTTCTTC.

This rearrangement joins TRBV27 to TRBJ2-2, with TRBD1 as a possible D gene (6 bases). The CDR3 is 15 residues long. Between the trimmed V and J ends, which lost 6 bases and 5 bases, there was a span of 16 bases. Germline-derived CDR1 and CDR2 are MNHEY and SMNVEV (reference sequence). The CDR3 coding sequence is TGTGCCAGCAGCGTAGGGGGTAGCAGGACCGGGGAGCTGTTTTTT. Protein sequence: CASSVGGSRTGELFF.

V gene TRBV6-1 combines with J gene TRBJ2-1; D is tentatively TRBD1 or TRBD2 (7 bases each). Germline CDR1 MNHNS, CDR2 SASEGT. Trimming stripped 6 bases from V and 0 bases from J, with 15 bases between. The CDR3 runs 16 residues. CDR3 sequence reads: CASSVGGGSSYNEQFF. The DNA of the CDR3 is TGTGCCAGCAGCGTAGGGGGCGGGAGCTCCTACAATGAGCAGTTCTTC.

This sequence joins TRBV7-9 and TRBJ2-3; D is ambiguous. This CDR3 comprises 14 residues. CDR1 SEHNR and CDR2 FQNEAQ come from the germline V gene (reference sequence). V lost 2 bases and J lost 1, with 7 bases in between. The CDR3 here is CASSLITRTDTQYF. For the CDR3, the DNA is TGTGCCAGCAGCTTAATCACCCGCACAGATACGCAGTATTTT.

This clonotype was counted at least ten times. This chain uses TRBV20-1 with TRBJ2-3; 13 nucleotides match TRBD2. V shed 5 bases, J shed 4 bases, and the junction held 3 bases outside the gene matches. The CDR3 contains 14 residues. Germline V CDR1 and CDR2: DFQATT, SNEGSKA (reference sequence). CDR3 bases: TGCAGTGCTCGGACTAGCGGGAGCGCAGATACGCAGTATTTT. Protein: CSARTSGSADTQYF.

This chain links TRBV27 with TRBJ2-7, with 7 bases lining up with TRBD2. Losses at the gene ends were 6 bases for V and 2 bases for J; bases not matched to a gene: 13. Germline V gene sequence: CDR1 MNHEY, CDR2 SMNVEV (reference sequence). The CDR3 length is 16 residues. This CDR3 is CASSPGGAGRTYEQYF. The CDR3 nucleotides read TGTGCCAGCAGCCCGGGAGGAGCGGGACGAACCTACGAGCAGTACTTC.

This clonotype was observed a handful of times. J is TRBJ1-3 and V is TRBV11-2, with D perhaps matching TRBD1 (6 bases). The CDR3 spans 16 residues. V was pared by 1 base and J by 0 bases, with 10 bases between. In germline, CDR1 is SGHAT, CDR2 FQNNGV. The CDR3 DNA reads as TGTGCCAGCAGCTTAGTCCGGGGGGCCTCTGGAAACACCATATATTTT. Translating it yields CASSLVRGASGNTIYF.

A word on this clonotype: A junction boundary mismatches the germline segment, possibly from a read error. The CDR3 region is CASSQDDGGMTVLETKYF. CDR3 bases: TGTGCCAGCAGCCAAGATGATGGTGGTATGACAGTATTGGAGACCAAGTACTTC. The chain is built from TRBV4-2 and TRBJ2-5, with D perhaps matching TRBD1 (5 bases). CDR3 size: 18 residues. CDR1 and CDR2 (germline): LGHNA, YNFKEQ.

Of note for this clonotype: Since a much larger clone is just one base distant, this may be a read error. This chain links TRBV6-2 or TRBV6-3 with TRBJ2-7; 9 bases are a match to TRBD1. The V gene end was trimmed by 7 bases and the J gene end by 3 bases; junction bases not matched to a gene: 19. Germline CDR1 MNHEY, CDR2 SVGEGT. This CDR3 has 18 residues. The CDR3 protein is CASILGQGALELRYEQYF. Here the CDR3 DNA reads TGTGCCAGCATTCTGGGACAGGGAGCCTTAGAACTGCGCTACGAGCAGTACTTC.

This clonotype was seen repeatedly, ten times or more. The rearrangement joins TRBV20-1 to TRBJ2-1; D ambiguous. Trimming cost V 5 bases and J 9 bases, with 14 bases left between them. The V gene's germline CDR1 is DFQATT and CDR2 SNEGSKA (reference sequence). The CDR3 loop spans 12 amino acids. The CDR3 here is CSASLGIGEQFF. CDR3 bases: TGCAGTGCTTCCCTAGGTATTGGTGAGCAGTTCTTC.

The rearrangement uses TRBV7-9 and TRBJ2-7; 10 bases fit TRBD2. The CDR3 consists of 14 residues. Germline V gene lookup returns CDR1 SEHNR and CDR2 FQNEAQ (reference sequence). The V and J ends lost 5 bases and 3 bases, in that order; junction bases with no gene match: 4. The CDR3 sequence is CASSVGLAYYEQYF. Written as DNA, the CDR3 is TGTGCCAGCAGCGTGGGACTAGCGTACTACGAGCAGTACTTC. Drawing the rest from reference TRBV7-9 and TRBJ2-7, the complete variable domain is DTGVSQNPRHKITKRGQNVTFRCDPISEHNRLYWYRQTLGQGPEFLTYFQNEAQLEKSRLLSDRFSAERPKGSFSTLEIQRTEQGDSAMYLCASSVGLAYYEQYFGPGTRLTVT.

In regard to this clonotype: The junction shows a germline mismatch at one end, possibly a read error. The chain uses TRBV7-2 and TRBJ2-2, with D possibly matching TRBD2 (6 bases). This CDR3 comprises 17 residues. CDR1 is SGHTA and CDR2 is FQGNSA in the germline V gene. The CDR3 bases are TGCGCCAGCAGCCCCCAGGTAGCGGTACCGAACACCGGGGGGCTGTTTTTT. The encoded protein is CASSPQVAVPNTGGLFF.

Remarks on this clonotype: This clone may be a read error of a much larger clone one base away. V is TRBV6-8 and J is TRBJ2-7; D might be TRBD1 or TRBD2, each matching 5 bases. Germline CDR1 is MNHGY and CDR2 is SAAAGT. V was pared by 5 bases and J by 2 bases, with 13 bases between. The CDR3 contains 14 residues. The CDR3: CASSRARGAYEQYF. The CDR3 DNA reads as TGTGCCAGCAGTCGGGCTAGAGGGGCCTACGAGCAGTACTTC.

This clonotype appeared a few times. The J gene is TRBJ2-3, the V gene TRBV11-3; possibly TRBD1 for D (5 bases). The ends were cut back, 0 bases at V and 2 bases at J, with 12 bases in the middle. In germline, CDR1 is SGHNT, CDR2 YENEEA. This CDR3 is 16 amino acids long. The chain's CDR3 is CASSLDFSRDTDTQYF. In DNA, the CDR3 is TGTGCCAGCAGCTTAGATTTCAGCAGGGACACAGATACGCAGTATTTT. The entire variable domain, with the rest obtained from reference TRBV11-3 and TRBJ2-3, is as follows: EAGVVQSPRYKIIEKKQPVAFWCNPISGHNTLYWYLQNLGQGPELLIRYENEEAVDDSQLPKDRFSAERLKGVDSTLKIQPAELGDSAVYLCASSLDFSRDTDTQYFGPGTRLTVL.

This clonotype was seen a handful of times. The chain recombines TRBV4-1 with TRBJ1-2, with 8 positions matching TRBD1. Looked up from germline, CDR1 is MGHRA and CDR2 is YSYEKL. The CDR3 totals 14 residues. V lost 5 bases, J lost 4 bases, and 6 bases stayed unmatched. In DNA form, the CDR3 reads TGCGCCAGCAGCACCCGACAGGGGATCTATGGCTACACCTTC. Translation: CASSTRQGIYGYTF.

This clonotype appeared a few times. This chain links TRBV2 with TRBJ2-7; 7 positions agree with TRBD1. The CDR3 is 11 residues long. CDR1 and CDR2 from the germline V gene are SNHLY and FYNNEI. Trimming removed 10 bases from V and 2 bases from J; junction bases left unmatched: 2. The CDR3 DNA reads TGTGCCATCGGACAGGCCTACGAGCAGTACTTC. This translates into CAIGQAYEQYF.

This clonotype was detected many times. The chain uses TRBV6-2 or TRBV6-3 and TRBJ2-3, with a possible D match to TRBD2 (6 bases). Trimming removed 6 bases from V and 4 bases from J, with 14 bases in between. CDR3 length: 14 amino acids. The germline V gene encodes CDR1 MNHEY and CDR2 SVGEGT. The CDR3 nucleotides are TGTGCCAGCAGCTCCACTAGCTTGGCAGATACGCAGTATTTT. It is translated as CASSSTSLADTQYF.

A note on this clonotype: This may stem from a read error, because a much larger clone lies one nucleotide away. J is TRBJ2-6 and V is TRBV6-2 or TRBV6-3; D ambiguous. The V gene's germline CDR1 is MNHEY and CDR2 SVGEGT. Trimming took off 7 bases at V and 1 base at J, with 14 bases between the two ends. The length of the CDR3 is 16 residues. CDR3 region: CASMPNPGSGANVLTF. DNA of the CDR3: TGTGCCAGCATGCCCAACCCCGGTTCTGGGGCCAACGTCCTGACTTTC.

This clonotype was seen many times. The chain combines TRBV27 with TRBJ2-7, with TRBD2 matching over 11 bases. The CDR3 is made up of 14 amino acids. V shed 6 bases and J 5 bases; nucleotides not matched to a gene: 6. The germline CDR1 and CDR2 sequences are MNHEY and SMNVEV (reference sequence). The CDR3 loop reads CASRTSGMIHEQYF. CDR3 nucleotide sequence: TGTGCCAGCAGGACTAGCGGGATGATCCACGAGCAGTACTTC.

The rearrangement links TRBV7-6 to TRBJ1-2, with D tentatively TRBD1 (5 bases). V was clipped by 1 base and J by 13 bases, with 19 bases between them. The CDR3 has 14 amino acids. Germline-derived CDR1 and CDR2 are SGHVS and FNYEAQ. In nucleotides, the CDR3 is TGTGCCAGCAGCTTAGAGACAGACCCACTATTCATCACCTTC. Protein: CASSLETDPLFITF.

The chain employs TRBV27 and TRBJ2-1; 12 bases match TRBD2. Germline lookup yields CDR1 MNHEY and CDR2 SMNVEV (reference sequence). V shed 9 bases, J shed 4 bases, and the junction held 10 bases outside the gene matches. The CDR3 has 16 residues. CDR3 sequence: CARSLGLAGLYNEQFF. The CDR3 DNA reads as TGTGCCAGATCCCTTGGACTAGCGGGGCTATACAATGAGCAGTTCTTC.

The V and J genes are TRBV4-1 and TRBJ1-4, with a possible D match to TRBD1 (5 bases). The V gene lost 0 bases and the J gene lost 4 bases, with 12 bases spanning the gap. Looked up from germline, CDR1 is MGHRA and CDR2 is YSYEKL. CDR3 size: 16 residues. CDR3 amino acids: CASSQDPGRINEKLFF. CDR3 bases: TGCGCCAGCAGCCAAGATCCAGGGCGGATTAATGAAAAACTGTTTTTT.

The chain couples TRBV18 to TRBJ2-7; tentatively, D is TRBD1 or TRBD2 (5 bases each). CDR1 is KGHSH and CDR2 is LQKENI in the germline V gene. The CDR3 is 16 residues long. The V and J ends lost 0 bases and 7 bases respectively, with 19 bases between them. The CDR3 loop is CASSPPWGSSYNEQYF. CDR3 nucleotide sequence: TGTGCCAGCTCACCACCATGGGGGAGCTCCTACAATGAGCAGTACTTC.

The chain combines TRBV4-1 with TRBJ2-7; 7 positions agree with TRBD2. Germline assignment: CDR1 MGHRA and CDR2 YSYEKL. CDR3 size: 18 residues. Unmatched junction bases numbered 18, after V lost 5 bases and J lost 2 bases. CDR3 DNA: TGCGCCAGCAGCGTAAGTGGAGGGACTATCGAGATCCCCTACGAGCAGTACTTC. Amino acid sequence: CASSVSGGTIEIPYEQYF.